A single T cell receptor (beta chain) is shown here with its context. As to time point: before natalizumab initiation. The T0 samples predate the first natalizumab infusion. The CDR3 is made up of 14 amino acids. Germline CDR1 is LNHDA and CDR2 is SQIVND (reference sequence). Using immunoSEQ multiplex PCR, the repertoire was profiled, and TCRdb retains in-frame clones only, with some absent. The data show around 30,000 clones, about 88% seen once. These data belong to a study of multiple sclerosis patients with progressive multifocal leukoencephalopathy. Study background: The control group, sampled over time, had multiple sclerosis, received natalizumab and did not develop PML.

The source of this sequence is a human donor with multiple sclerosis. The sample was PBMCs. The genes are TRBV19 and TRBJ2-5; 8 nucleotides line up with TRBD2. The DNA matches TRBJ2-7 better at its end, which makes the J call doubtful. The CDR3 DNA follows: TGTGCCAGCGGGGGGGGAGGAGAGTCCTACGAGCAGTACTTC. Its translation is CASGGGGESYEQYF.